This TCR beta chain was recovered during a study of blood T cells in healthy people across ages. Through a sample-barcoded 5' primer and a J-beta primer mix, a second PCR was run for roughly 6 to 11 cycles. Using its own MiXCR run on the 5' RACE reads, TCRdb lists one record per CDR3 protein. This sample carries approximately 800,000 distinct CDR3 sequences, roughly 24% of them seen once, and the ten largest clones take over 2.5%. This clonotype turned up a few times. The CDR3 loop spans 16 amino acids. Germline assignment: CDR1 MGHRA and CDR2 YSYEKL. These sequences were also reported in another study, on T cells of mothers and their children.

This receptor was identified in a boy aged 5-17 years in good health. The chain couples TRBV4-1 to TRBJ2-5; D is uncertain. Near its end, the DNA agrees better with TRBJ2-1, so the J call may be wrong. Sequenced: blood. The chain's CDR3 is CASSQDSARADGEQFF. CDR3 coding DNA: TGCGCCAGCAGCCAAGACTCGGCAAGAGCAGACGGTGAGCAGTTCTTC.